These 14 T cell receptor beta chains were sequenced from one sample in a study of control samples from healthy donors and cancer patients. Measured with immunoSEQ multiplex PCR; TCRdb has only the in-frame clones, and not every one. This repertoire shows more than 100,000 clones, around 88% found once; its top ten account for 3% to 4%. The sequenced sample consisted of blood. These receptors were taken from a man aged 40-55 years in good health.

This clone was detected a few times. This chain uses TRBV24-1 with TRBJ1-4; tentatively, D is TRBD1 (6 bases). The V end was cut by 3 bases, the J end by 1 base, with 14 bases between. The length of the CDR3 is 17 residues. Germline assignment: CDR1 KGHDR and CDR2 SFDVKD. Here the CDR3 reads CATSDPGRGLTNEKLFF. The CDR3 DNA sequence: TGTGCCACCAGTGATCCTGGCAGGGGCTTAACTAATGAAAAACTGTTTTTT.

The genes are TRBV18 and TRBJ1-3; no definite D call. Germline CDR1 is KGHSH and CDR2 is LQKENI. V gave up 2 bases and J gave up 0 bases, with 8 bases separating them. The CDR3 is 15 amino acids. CDR3 DNA: TGTGCCAGCTCACCAAAAGGGAGCTCTGGAAACACCATATATTTT. It specifies CASSPKGSSGNTIYF.

The chain is built from TRBV6-5 and TRBJ1-1; D gene unclear. Germline V gene sequence: CDR1 MNHEY, CDR2 SVGAGI. V was cut by 10 bases and J by 3 bases, with 21 bases left in between. The CDR3 sequence is 15 residues long. The CDR3 loop reads CATLEGGFLDTEAFF. The CDR3 nucleotides read TGTGCCACCCTGGAGGGCGGATTTTTGGACACTGAAGCTTTCTTT.

This chain links TRBV29-1 with TRBJ1-2; no reliable D call. Trimming took off 6 bases at V and 0 bases at J, with 20 bases between the two ends. Germline V lookup: CDR1 SQVTM, CDR2 ANQGSEA. The CDR3 has 16 amino acids. CDR3 bases: TGCAGCGTCCCTTCAAGCAGGACTACGGCTAACTATGGCTACACCTTC. Protein: CSVPSSRTTANYGYTF.

This clone was observed a single time. V and J are TRBV18 and TRBJ1-6; 8 positions match TRBD1. CDR1 is KGHSH and CDR2 is LQKENI in the germline V gene. This CDR3 spans 14 amino acids. The J segment lost 7 bases and the V segment lost 4 bases, leaving 3 bases of the junction unmatched. The CDR3 nucleotides are TGTGCCAGCTCACGGGACAGGATGAATTCACCCCTCCACTTT. The encoded protein is CASSRDRMNSPLHF.

The chain employs TRBV24-1 and TRBJ1-5; 7 bases line up with TRBD1. V lost 3 bases to trimming and J lost 0 bases; unmatched junction nucleotides: 4. Germline loops: CDR1 KGHDR, CDR2 SFDVKD. The CDR3 sequence is 16 residues long. CDR3 in amino acids: CATSDHRQGSNQPQHF. CDR3 bases: TGTGCCACCAGTGATCATCGACAGGGTAGCAATCAGCCCCAGCATTTT.

This clone was recorded a few times. The rearrangement links TRBV10-2 to TRBJ2-1, with D possibly TRBD1 on 5 matching bases. Trimming pared 0 bases from V and 15 bases from J, leaving 12 bases between. The CDR3 sequence is 12 residues long. Germline values: CDR1 WSHSY, CDR2 SAAADI. CDR3 protein: CASSESGSGRFF. CDR3 in DNA: TGCGCCAGCAGTGAGTCCGGATCAGGGCGGTTCTTC.

This clone occurred once. The chain recombines TRBV30 with TRBJ1-3; 8 bases line up with TRBD1. The CDR3 is 16 residues long. From germline, CDR1 is GTSNPN and CDR2 SVGIG (reference sequence). The junction had 6 bases not matched to a gene; V was cut back by 0 bases and J by 2 bases. The CDR3 loop is CAWSVKAQGAGNTIYF. The CDR3 nucleotides are TGTGCCTGGAGTGTAAAAGCACAGGGGGCTGGAAACACCATATATTTT.

Comments on this clone: Different DNA sequences within this sample yield the same CDR3. The V gene is TRBV10-3, the J gene TRBJ1-5; D is perhaps TRBD1 (5 bases). Looked up from germline, CDR1 is ENHRY and CDR2 is SYGVKD. V shed 3 bases and J shed 4 bases, with 10 bases lying between them. This CDR3 is 14 amino acids long. The chain's CDR3 is CAISDQGGNQPQHF. As DNA, the CDR3 is TGTGCCATCAGTGACCAGGGAGGGAATCAGCCCCAGCATTTT.

The rearrangement uses TRBV5-1 and TRBJ2-1, with TRBD1 matching 9 bases. This CDR3 contains 14 residues. V was clipped by 2 bases and J by 9 bases; unmatched bases: 6. In germline, CDR1 is SGHRS, CDR2 YFSETQ. For the CDR3, the DNA is TGCGCCAGCAGCTTAGGGACAGGGATGGGTGAGCAGTTCTTC. Translation: CASSLGTGMGEQFF.

The chain joins TRBV2 to TRBJ1-1; 10 bases agree with TRBD1. V lost 8 bases, J lost 7 bases, and 10 bases stayed unmatched. The CDR3 totals 14 residues. Germline loops: CDR1 SNHLY, CDR2 FYNNEI. CDR3 amino acids: CASGNRGQGIEAFF. Here the CDR3 DNA reads TGTGCCAGCGGGAATCGGGGACAGGGGATTGAAGCTTTCTTT.

This clone appeared a single time. This chain uses TRBV5-6 with TRBJ2-5; D may correspond to TRBD1 or TRBD2 (6 bases each). Germline V CDR1 and CDR2: SGHDT, YYEEEE. The CDR3 sequence is 15 residues long. V was shortened by 4 bases and J by 5 bases, with 18 bases between the two germline ends. CDR3 region: CASSRGTWGAETQYF. Here the CDR3 DNA reads TGTGCCAGCAGCCGTGGGACGTGGGGGGCTGAGACCCAGTACTTC.

This rearrangement joins TRBV4-3 to TRBJ1-1; 9 nucleotides line up with TRBD1. Looked up from germline, CDR1 is LGHNA and CDR2 is YSLEER. J lost 3 bases, V lost 1 base, and 0 bases had no gene match. This CDR3 is built from 14 residues. CDR3 sequence reads: CASSQGTGDTEAFF. The CDR3 coding sequence is TGCGCCAGCAGCCAAGGGACAGGGGACACTGAAGCTTTCTTT.

The chain couples TRBV3-1 (or the pseudogene TRBV3-2) to TRBJ1-6, with D possibly being TRBD1 (5 bases). Between the trimmed V and J ends, which lost 2 bases and 10 bases, there was a span of 9 bases. CDR3 length: 13 residues. Per the germline V gene, CDR1 is LGHDT and CDR2 is YNNKEL (reference sequence). The CDR3 spells CASSQLEGSPLHF. For the CDR3, the DNA is TGTGCCAGCAGCCAATTAGAGGGGTCACCCCTCCACTTT.